The 24 T cell receptor beta chains below all came from one sample that was sequenced in a study of control samples from healthy donors and cancer patients. Generated by immunoSEQ multiplex PCR, the TCRdb table keeps only in-frame clones and is missing some. Counted here are 130,000 or so clones, around 87% occurring once; the ten biggest clones make up 2.9%. The sequencing input was blood. Receptors were obtained from a man aged 55 to 70 in good health.

The J gene is TRBJ2-2, the V gene TRBV5-1, with 10 nucleotides matching TRBD2. This CDR3 spans 16 amino acids. Germline V gene data show CDR1 as SGHRS and CDR2 as YFSETQ. After removal of 4 bases from V and 2 bases from J, the junction contained 5 bases not matched to a gene. In DNA, the CDR3 is TGCGCCAGCAGCCTAGGACTAGCGGATAACACCGGGGAGCTGTTTTTT. Translated, it gives CASSLGLADNTGELFF.

The V and J genes are TRBV18 and TRBJ2-7; 7 positions agree with TRBD1. V lost 3 bases to trimming and J lost 1 base; unmatched junction nucleotides: 3. This CDR3 is 14 amino acids long. CDR1 KGHSH and CDR2 LQKENI come from the germline V gene. CDR3 coding DNA: TGTGCCAGCTCACCCGACAGGGTTTCCTACGAGCAGTACTTC. Amino acid sequence: CASSPDRVSYEQYF.

The genes are TRBV27 and TRBJ1-5; D remains unclear. The CDR3 runs 17 residues. CDR1 MNHEY and CDR2 SMNVEV come from the germline V gene (reference sequence). V was trimmed by 6 bases and J by 0 bases, leaving 18 bases between them. CDR3 sequence reads: CASSPYGSWNSNQPQHF. In DNA, the CDR3 is TGTGCCAGCAGCCCCTACGGGAGCTGGAATAGCAATCAGCCCCAGCATTTT.

The count of this clone is one. The gene calls are TRBV5-6 and TRBJ2-7, with D perhaps matching TRBD1 (6 bases). Germline V gives CDR1 SGHDT, CDR2 YYEEEE. This CDR3 is built from 14 residues. The V and J ends lost 0 bases and 4 bases respectively, with 11 bases between them. The CDR3 DNA reads TGTGCCAGCAGCTTGGGGGGGCAGACTTACGAGCAGTACTTC. It encodes CASSLGGQTYEQYF.

The chain has TRBV4-1 and TRBJ1-5; TRBD1 is a possible D gene (5 bases). The CDR3 consists of 16 residues. The V gene lost 1 base and the J gene lost 3 bases, with 13 bases spanning the gap. In germline, CDR1 is MGHRA, CDR2 YSYEKL. The CDR3 protein is CASSQVLGTNNQPQHF. In nucleotides, the CDR3 is TGCGCCAGCAGCCAAGTACTGGGGACCAACAATCAGCCCCAGCATTTT.

This sequence joins TRBV27 and TRBJ2-3; tentatively, D is TRBD2 (5 bases). The germline V and J ends were trimmed by 5 bases and 9 bases, with 12 bases remaining between them. This CDR3 has 12 amino acids. Germline V gene data show CDR1 as MNHEY and CDR2 as SMNVEV (reference sequence). The CDR3 loop is CASSPPGGTQYF. The CDR3 nucleotides are TGTGCCAGCAGTCCGCCGGGCGGGACGCAGTATTTT.

The chain joins TRBV27 to TRBJ2-5; maybe TRBD1 (5 bases). V was clipped by 4 bases and J by 5 bases, with 11 bases between them. There are 13 residues in the CDR3. Germline CDR1 and CDR2: MNHEY and SMNVEV (reference sequence). Here the CDR3 reads CASSSWGVETQYF. CDR3 coding DNA: TGTGCCAGCAGTTCTTGGGGCGTGGAGACCCAGTACTTC.

V is TRBV5-1 and J is TRBJ1-1; the D is unclear. Germline-derived CDR1 and CDR2 are SGHRS and YFSETQ. The V end lost 7 bases, the J end lost 6 bases, and 16 bases lay between the germline ends. The CDR3 is 13 residues long. The CDR3, as DNA: TGCGCCAGCTCCATAGGGTTATCTTCTGAAGCTTTCTTT. This encodes CASSIGLSSEAFF.

V and J are TRBV10-3 and TRBJ1-1, with 8 bases fitting TRBD1. V was clipped by 6 bases and J by 5 bases; unmatched bases: 8. Germline V gene sequence: CDR1 ENHRY, CDR2 SYGVKD. The CDR3 is 14 residues long. The CDR3 DNA is TGTGCCATCAGAAAGACAGGGGAGGGGACTGAAGCTTTCTTT. Its translation is CAIRKTGEGTEAFF.

This clone was seen only a few times. The chain is built from TRBV18 and TRBJ1-5, with D maybe TRBD1 (5 bases). The germline V gene encodes CDR1 KGHSH and CDR2 LQKENI. The CDR3 has 14 amino acids. Trimming removed 6 bases at V and 8 bases at J, with 17 bases between. In nucleotides, the CDR3 is TGTGCCAGCTCCCCCGGGGGGGGTGTGGAGCCCCAGCATTTT. Encoded protein: CASSPGGGVEPQHF.

This clone showed up just once. This chain uses TRBV9 with TRBJ2-7; 9 positions match TRBD1. Germline CDR1 is SGDLS and CDR2 is YYNGEE. V was clipped by 0 bases and J by 3 bases; unmatched bases: 1. The CDR3 runs 14 residues. CDR3 region: CASSVGQGGYEQYF. CDR3 DNA sequence: TGTGCCAGCAGCGTAGGACAGGGGGGCTACGAGCAGTACTTC. Combining the CDR3 with reference TRBV9 and TRBJ2-7 gives the whole variable domain DSGVTQTPKHLITATGQRVTLRCSPRSGDLSVYWYQQSLDQGLQFLIQYYNGEERAKGNILERFSAQQFPDLHSELNLSSLELGDSALYFCASSVGQGGYEQYFGPGTRLTVT.

The chain employs TRBV10-1 and TRBJ2-7, with D tentatively TRBD2 (6 bases). The V gene lost 9 bases and the J gene lost 0 bases, with 12 bases spanning the gap. CDR3 size: 13 residues. Germline CDR1 reads WNHNN; CDR2 reads SYGVQD (reference sequence). The CDR3 loop reads CASAYSGSYEQYF. The DNA for the CDR3 is TGCGCCAGTGCTTATAGCGGCTCCTACGAGCAGTACTTC.

The chain carries TRBV3-1 (or the pseudogene TRBV3-2) and TRBJ2-6, with 10 bases identical to TRBD2. The germline gives CDR1 LGHDT, CDR2 YNNKEL (reference sequence). The CDR3 has 18 residues. Trimming removed 0 bases from V and 4 bases from J; junction bases left unmatched: 6. CDR3 protein: CASSQEVAGGTGANVLTF. CDR3 sequence (DNA): TGTGCCAGCAGCCAAGAGGTAGCGGGGGGTACAGGGGCCAACGTCCTGACTTTC.

This clone showed up just once. The CDR3 region is CASSLQGLGELFF. In DNA form, the CDR3 reads TGTGCCAGTAGTCTACAGGGATTAGGGGAGCTGTTTTTT. The gene calls are TRBV19 and TRBJ2-2; possible D gene TRBD1, 6 bases. Trimming left V 5 bases short and J 8 bases short, with 12 bases between. Germline lookup yields CDR1 LNHDA and CDR2 SQIVND (reference sequence). CDR3 length equals 13 residues. The full variable domain, completed using reference TRBV19 and TRBJ2-2, is DGGITQSPKYLFRKEGQNVTLSCEQNLNHDAMYWYRQDPGQGLRLIYYSQIVNDFQKGDIAEGYSVSREKKESFPLTVTSAQKNPTAFYLCASSLQGLGELFFGEGSRLTVL.

This chain uses TRBV7-2 with TRBJ2-3; D uncertain. V was shortened by 1 base and J by 7 bases, with 18 bases between the two germline ends. Germline V lookup: CDR1 SGHTA, CDR2 FQGNSA. There are 16 residues in the CDR3. CDR3 in amino acids: CASSLVYWARRNTQYF. The DNA for the CDR3 is TGTGCCAGCAGCTTAGTTTACTGGGCACGGCGAAATACGCAGTATTTT. Drawing the rest from reference TRBV7-2 and TRBJ2-3, the complete variable domain is GAGVSQSPSNKVTEKGKDVELRCDPISGHTALYWYRQSLGQGLEFLIYFQGNSAPDKSGLPSDRFSAERTGGSVSTLTIQRTQQEDSAVYLCASSLVYWARRNTQYFGPGTRLTVL.

The chain employs TRBV6-5 and TRBJ2-2, with D perhaps being TRBD1 or TRBD2 (5 bases each). The CDR3 is 15 residues long. Germline CDR1 and CDR2: MNHEY and SVGAGI. Trimming pared 2 bases from V and 0 bases from J, leaving 7 bases between. The DNA for the CDR3 is TGTGCCAGCAGTTACGAGGGACCGAACACCGGGGAGCTGTTTTTT. Translation gives CASSYEGPNTGELFF.

The J gene is TRBJ1-4, the V gene TRBV12-1. TRBV12-1 is recorded as a pseudogene. The CDR3 length is 13 residues. CDR3 DNA sequence: TGTGCCAGCAGCTTGTCCTCTAATGAAAAACTGTTTTTT. It translates to CASSLSSNEKLFF.

The chain recombines TRBV7-2 with TRBJ1-1; D ambiguous. The CDR3 totals 13 residues. Germline assignment: CDR1 SGHTA and CDR2 FQGNSA. Between the trimmed V and J ends, which lost 5 bases and 1 base, there was a span of 8 bases. The CDR3 DNA sequence: TGTGCCAGCAGCCTGGAGGAGAACACTGAAGCTTTCTTT. It specifies CASSLEENTEAFF.

V is TRBV6-6 and J is TRBJ2-7; TRBD2 is a possible D gene (6 bases). The CDR3 is 14 residues long. Trimming pared 2 bases from V and 2 bases from J, leaving 10 bases between. Germline CDR1 MNHNY, CDR2 SVGAGI (reference sequence). In DNA, the CDR3 is TGTGCCAGCAGTTACCTTAGCGGTGCCTACGAGCAGTACTTC. It translates to CASSYLSGAYEQYF.

The J gene is TRBJ2-7, the V gene TRBV11-2; TRBD1 matches at 7 bases. Germline lookup yields CDR1 SGHAT and CDR2 FQNNGV. V gave up 3 bases and J gave up 3 bases; unmatched junction bases: 5. The CDR3 sequence is 14 residues long. In nucleotides, the CDR3 is TGTGCCAGCAGCTTTTTTGCAGGGGGCTACGAGCAGTACTTC. This translates into CASSFFAGGYEQYF.

The rearrangement links TRBV28 to TRBJ1-2; the match to TRBD1 covers 7 bases. The CDR3 consists of 15 residues. V lost 3 bases and J lost 4; bases outside the gene matches: 8. The germline V gene encodes CDR1 MDHEN and CDR2 SYDVKM. CDR3 nucleotide sequence: TGTGCCAGCAGTTTCAATACGGGACAGCCCTATGGCTACACCTTC. This codes for CASSFNTGQPYGYTF.

The chain recombines TRBV5-8 with TRBJ2-2, with a possible D match to TRBD2 (5 bases). This CDR3 has 15 residues. The germline V gene has CDR1 SGHTS and CDR2 YDEGEE. Deletions cut 1 base from V and 3 bases from J, with 10 bases between. In DNA form, the CDR3 reads TGTGCCAGCAGCTTGTTAGGGAGTCACACCGGGGAGCTGTTTTTT. Protein sequence: CASSLLGSHTGELFF. Combining the CDR3 with reference TRBV5-8 and TRBJ2-2 gives the whole variable domain EAGVTQSPTHLIKTRGQQATLRCSPISGHTSVYWYQQALGLGLQFLLWYDEGEERNRGNFPPRFSGRQFPNYSSELNVNALELEDSALYLCASSLLGSHTGELFFGEGSRLTVL.

The rearrangement links TRBV5-1 to TRBJ1-1; tentative D call: TRBD1 (6 bases). V shed 3 bases and J shed 3 bases, with 12 bases lying between them. The CDR3 covers 14 residues. Looked up from germline, CDR1 is SGHRS and CDR2 is YFSETQ. The CDR3, as DNA: TGCGCCAGCAGCTCCCAGGGGAAGGACACTGAAGCTTTCTTT. This sequence encodes CASSSQGKDTEAFF. Based on the CDR3 plus reference TRBV5-1 and TRBJ1-1, the full variable domain is KAGVTQTPRYLIKTRGQQVTLSCSPISGHRSVSWYQQTPGQGLQFLFEYFSETQRNKGNFPGRFSGRQFSNSRSEMNVSTLELGDSALYLCASSSQGKDTEAFFGQGTRLTVV.

J is TRBJ1-5 and V is TRBV7-3; 9 bases line up with TRBD1. The J segment lost 6 bases and the V segment lost 6 bases, leaving 15 bases of the junction unmatched. Germline CDR1 reads SGHTA; CDR2 reads FQGTGA. The CDR3 extends over 17 amino acids. For the CDR3, the DNA is TGTGCCAGCAGAAATTCCCGAGTAGGGACAGGGACTCAGCCCCAGCATTTT. Residues: CASRNSRVGTGTQPQHF. The entire variable domain, with the rest obtained from reference TRBV7-3 and TRBJ1-5, is as follows: GAGVSQTPSNKVTEKGKYVELRCDPISGHTALYWYRQSLGQGPEFLIYFQGTGAADDSGLPNDRFFAVRPEGSVSTLKIQRTERGDSAVYLCASRNSRVGTGTQPQHFGDGTRLSIL.